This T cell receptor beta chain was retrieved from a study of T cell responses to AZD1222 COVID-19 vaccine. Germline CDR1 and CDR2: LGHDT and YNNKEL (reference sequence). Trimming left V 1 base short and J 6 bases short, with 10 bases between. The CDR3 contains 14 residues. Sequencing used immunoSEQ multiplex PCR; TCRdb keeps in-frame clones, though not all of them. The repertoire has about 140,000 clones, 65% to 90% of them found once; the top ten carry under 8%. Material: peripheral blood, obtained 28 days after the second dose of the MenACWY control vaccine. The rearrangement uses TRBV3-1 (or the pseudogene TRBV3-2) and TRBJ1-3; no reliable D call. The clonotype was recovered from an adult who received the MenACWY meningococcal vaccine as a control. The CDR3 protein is CASSQVPGTNTIYF. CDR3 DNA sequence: TGTGCCAGCAGCCAAGTTCCGGGTACAAACACCATATATTTT.